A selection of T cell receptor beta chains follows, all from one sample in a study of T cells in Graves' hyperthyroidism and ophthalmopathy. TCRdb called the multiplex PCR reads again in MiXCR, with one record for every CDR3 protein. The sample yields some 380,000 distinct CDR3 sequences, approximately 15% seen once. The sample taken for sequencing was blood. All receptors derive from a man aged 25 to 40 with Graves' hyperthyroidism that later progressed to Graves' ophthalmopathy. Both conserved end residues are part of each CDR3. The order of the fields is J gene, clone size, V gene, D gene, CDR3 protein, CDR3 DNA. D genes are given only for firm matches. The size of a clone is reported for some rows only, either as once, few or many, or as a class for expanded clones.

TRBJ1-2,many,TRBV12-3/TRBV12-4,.,CASSPERLGPLYGYTF,TGTGCCAGCAGCCCAGAGCGCCTGGGACCCCTATATGGCTACACCTTC
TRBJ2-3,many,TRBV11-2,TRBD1,CASSLGTGTADTQYF,TGTGCCAGCAGCTTAGGGACAGGTACTGCGGATACGCAGTATTTT
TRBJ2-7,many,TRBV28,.,CASSFRGLLSYEQYF,TGTGCCAGCAGTTTTCGGGGACTGCTCTCCTACGAGCAGTACTTC
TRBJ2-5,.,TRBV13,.,CASSSYPDGETQYF,TGTGCCAGCAGCTCCTACCCCGACGGAGAGACCCAGTACTTC
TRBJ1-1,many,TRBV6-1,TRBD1,CASREQGSFNTEAFF,TGTGCCAGCAGGGAACAGGGGTCTTTCAACACTGAAGCTTTCTTT
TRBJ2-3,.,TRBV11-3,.,CASSLVGVAQYF,TGTGCCAGCAGCTTAGTAGGGGTGGCGCAGTATTTT
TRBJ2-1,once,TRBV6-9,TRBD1,CASSYGTGKGQFF,TGTGCCAGCAGTTACGGGACAGGGAAGGGGCAGTTCTTC
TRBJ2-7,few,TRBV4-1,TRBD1,CASSQGAGTGFEQYF,TGCGCCAGCAGCCAAGGTGCCGGGACAGGGTTCGAGCAGTACTTC
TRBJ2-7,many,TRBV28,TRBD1,CASSWGQYEQYF,TGTGCCAGCAGTTGGGGACAGTACGAGCAGTACTTC
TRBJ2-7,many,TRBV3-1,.,CASSLMTEQYF,TGTGCCAGCAGTCTAATGACCGAGCAGTACTTC
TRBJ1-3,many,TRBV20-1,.,CSARGNTIYF,TGCAGTGCCAGGGGAAACACCATATATTTT
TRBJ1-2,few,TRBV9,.,CASSPETGVYNYGYTF,TGTGCCAGCAGCCCGGAAACAGGAGTTTATAACTATGGCTACACCTTC
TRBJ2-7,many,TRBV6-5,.,CASSYGKGQAYEQYF,TGTGCCAGCAGTTACGGGAAGGGACAAGCCTACGAGCAGTACTTC
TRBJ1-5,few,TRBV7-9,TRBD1,CASSPGDSSNQPQHF,TGTGCCAGCAGCCCAGGGGACAGCAGCAATCAGCCCCAGCATTTT
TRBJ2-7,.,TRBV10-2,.,CASSEWGLSYEQYF,TGCGCCAGCAGTGAGTGGGGGCTCTCCTACGAGCAGTACTTC
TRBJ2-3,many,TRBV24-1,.,CATSDPPGGYTDTQYF,TGTGCCACCAGTGATCCACCGGGGGGCTACACAGATACGCAGTATTTT
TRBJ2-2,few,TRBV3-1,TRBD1,CASSHRIRGLDTGELFF,TGTGCCAGCAGCCACAGAATAAGGGGGCTGGACACCGGGGAGCTGTTTTTT
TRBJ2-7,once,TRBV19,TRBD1,CASRGTGTYEQYF,TGTGCCAGTAGGGGGACAGGTACCTACGAGCAGTACTTC
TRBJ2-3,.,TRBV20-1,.,CSAMAITSTDTQYF,TGCAGTGCTATGGCTATAACTAGCACAGATACGCAGTATTTT
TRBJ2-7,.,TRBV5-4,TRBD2,CASSFGGGAPHEQYF,TGTGCCAGCAGCTTTGGCGGGGGGGCCCCCCACGAGCAGTACTTC
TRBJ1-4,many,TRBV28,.,CASTRWSEKLFF,TGTGCCAGCACCCGGTGGAGTGAAAAACTGTTTTTT
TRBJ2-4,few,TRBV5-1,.,CASSGGSAKNIQYF,TGCGCCAGCAGCGGGGGGTCCGCCAAAAACATTCAGTACTTC
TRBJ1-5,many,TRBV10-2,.,CASSESQVGQPQHF,TGCGCCAGCAGTGAGTCGCAGGTGGGTCAGCCCCAGCATTTT
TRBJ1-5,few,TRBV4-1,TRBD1,CASSHRTGSNQPQHF,TGCGCCAGCAGCCACCGGACAGGGAGCAATCAGCCCCAGCATTTT
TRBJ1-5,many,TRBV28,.,CASSLLGEVSRNQPQHF,TGTGCCAGCAGTTTATTAGGGGAAGTAAGTCGCAATCAGCCCCAGCATTTT
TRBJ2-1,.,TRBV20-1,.,CSARDQRLHYNEQFF,TGCAGTGCTAGAGATCAGAGACTACATTACAATGAGCAGTTCTTC
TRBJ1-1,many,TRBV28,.,CASTPGGRKTEAFF,TGTGCCAGCACCCCGGGGGGGCGGAAGACTGAAGCTTTCTTT
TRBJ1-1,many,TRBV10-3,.,CAISDLFVNTEAFF,TGTGCCATCAGTGACCTATTCGTGAACACTGAAGCTTTCTTT
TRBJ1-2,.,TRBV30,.,CAWTPGLGGYTF,TGTGCCTGGACCCCCGGCCTGGGGGGCTACACCTTC